This TCR beta chain was found in a study of Tregs in tolerant kidney transplant recipients. The CDR3 extends over 15 amino acids. Germline values: CDR1 LNHDA, CDR2 SQIVND (reference sequence). Trimming took 7 bases from V and 0 from J; bases not matched to a gene: 5. Clones were sequenced by immunoSEQ multiplex PCR, and TCRdb holds only the in-frame ones, with some missing. The sample records about 240,000 clones, 65% to 85% being singletons. V is TRBV19 and J is TRBJ1-5, with 8 bases fitting TRBD1. The receptor was isolated from a human donor in good health. The sample taken for sequencing was CD4+ T cells from blood. CDR3 DNA sequence: TGTGCCAGTATGGGGACAGGCGATAGCAATCAGCCCCAGCATTTT. It codes for CASMGTGDSNQPQHF.